This TCR beta chain comes out of a study of blood T cell repertoires in COVID-19. Trimming removed 3 bases at V and 0 bases at J, with 11 bases between. There are 16 residues in the CDR3. Germline loops: CDR1 LGHDT, CDR2 YNNKEL (reference sequence). Profiling relied on immunoSEQ multiplex PCR, and the TCRdb table lists in-frame clones only, not all of them. The repertoire holds roughly 250,000 clones, approximately 78% seen once, with around 12% in the top ten. Input material: peripheral blood. The chain links TRBV3-1 (or the pseudogene TRBV3-2) to TRBJ1-4; D unresolved. The receptor's source is a woman aged 55 to 70 with active or convalescent COVID-19. CDR3 sequence: CASSQWYTATNEKLFF. Here the CDR3 DNA reads TGTGCCAGCAGCCAGTGGTATACAGCAACTAATGAAAAACTGTTTTTT.